What follows is one TCR beta chain and its context. What it recognizes is unknown. The data were obtained in a study of T cells in Graves' hyperthyroidism and ophthalmopathy. The CDR3 is 12 amino acids. The germline V gene has CDR1 SGHRS and CDR2 YFSETQ. Trimming cost V 2 bases and J 9 bases, with 12 bases left between them. TCR beta CDR3 regions were amplified from RNA. A first-round RT-PCR of the TCR CDR3 used the HTBI primer set. TCRdb re-derived calls from the multiplex PCR reads in MiXCR, one entry per CDR3 protein. The sample consists of 550,000 to 600,000 distinct CDR3 sequences, around 46% of them appearing once. Whole-study results and caveats: The model identified upcoming ophthalmopathy a median approximately six months ahead of onset.

The origin of this receptor is an adult woman with Graves' disease, either hyperthyroidism or ophthalmopathy (not recorded which). The sequenced sample was peripheral blood or thyroid tissue (not recorded which). The rearrangement links TRBV5-1 to TRBJ2-7, with a tentative D call TRBD1 (6 bases). The CDR3 here is CASSLGPDRQYF. CDR3 in DNA: TGCGCCAGCAGCTTAGGGCCGGACAGGCAGTACTTC. Combining the CDR3 with reference TRBV5-1 and TRBJ2-7 gives the whole variable domain KAGVTQTPRYLIKTRGQQVTLSCSPISGHRSVSWYQQTPGQGLQFLFEYFSETQRNKGNFPGRFSGRQFSNSRSEMNVSTLELGDSALYLCASSLGPDRQYFGPGTRLTVT.